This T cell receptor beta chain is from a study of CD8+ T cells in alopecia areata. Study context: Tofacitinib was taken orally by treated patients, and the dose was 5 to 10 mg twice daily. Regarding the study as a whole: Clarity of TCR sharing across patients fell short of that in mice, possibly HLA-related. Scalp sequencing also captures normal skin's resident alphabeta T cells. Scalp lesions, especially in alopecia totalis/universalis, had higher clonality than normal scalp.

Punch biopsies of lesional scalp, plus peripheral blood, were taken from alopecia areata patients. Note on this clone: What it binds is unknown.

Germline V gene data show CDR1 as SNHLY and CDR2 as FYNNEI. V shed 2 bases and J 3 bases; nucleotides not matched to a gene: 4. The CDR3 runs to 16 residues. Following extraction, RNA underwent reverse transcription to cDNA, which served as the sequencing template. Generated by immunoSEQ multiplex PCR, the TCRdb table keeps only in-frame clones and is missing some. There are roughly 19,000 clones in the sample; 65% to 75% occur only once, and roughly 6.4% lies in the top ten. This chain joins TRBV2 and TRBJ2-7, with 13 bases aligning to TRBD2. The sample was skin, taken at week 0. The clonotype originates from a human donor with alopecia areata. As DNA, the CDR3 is TGTGCCAGCAGTGAACCAAGGACTAGCGGGGGCTACGAGCAGTACTTC. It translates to CASSEPRTSGGYEQYF.